This entry is about one T cell receptor beta chain. Its antigen remains undetermined. The record has no base qualities; no much larger clone is one base away. Between the V and J ends, shortened by 3 bases and 1 base respectively, the junction contains 6 bases. Its CDR3 holds 13 amino acids, cysteine through phenylalanine. Only CDR3 DNA is held: 39 bases, read in frame from base 1. This sample was included in a study of blood T cell repertoires in COVID-19 (dated by TCRdb to about 2020). Background on the whole study: Samples covering the acute and convalescent phases of COVID-19 were provided by collaborators in the United States, Italy and Spain. The prospective study material was composed of cDNA or gDNA derived from T cells, B-cell-depleted T cells, or PBMCs. Subjects who had been exposed to COVID-19, were actively infected with it, or had recovered from it provided the deeply sampled blood TCRbeta repertoires that made up the dataset. The repertoires were released in a freely available public database intended as a resource for research on the immune response to SARS-CoV-2. Samples came from the ongoing ImmuneRACE study (first 160 participants) plus 1,254 subjects from 6 global collaborators. A de-identified subject ID, COVID-19 status, age in years and sex were almost always included in the sample metadata. Where available, HLA class I and class II types were obtained from metadata supplied by the sample provider rather than from assay-based typing.

TCRbeta CDR3 regions were amplified from genomic DNA by means of the immunoSEQ Assay, a bias-controlled multiplex PCR. Per the original workflow: Within the assay, amplification of reference gene primers was used to estimate how many nucleated cells each sample contained. To quantify the absolute abundance of each unique TCRbeta CDR3 rearrangement, sequence reads were collapsed and filtered. Productive Simpson clonality was computed per sample as the square root of Simpson's diversity index over productive rearrangements. In its TCRdb copy, this immuneACCESS table keeps in-frame sequences only and misses some clones. Where compared with another copy, unresolved V genes explain less than half of these, and the others have no known cause. V and J calls and clone size are those listed in that table; D and trimming were worked out from the DNA. The sample table records over 250,000 clones; 80% to 90% of these occur just once. 11% of the sample is in the top ten clones.

Each collaborating institution followed its own protocols to collect whole blood in K2EDTA tubes. For TCRbeta analysis, collaborators shipped samples as frozen whole blood, isolated PBMCs, or DNA extracted from either of those sample types. General findings and caveats noted by the study authors: Clinical and demographic metadata were provided uncurated, with the amount varying by source and participant.

The chain employs TRBV12-3 or TRBV12-4 and TRBJ1-2, with the D gene call left open. The TCR sequence derives from a woman in her seventies with acute or convalescent COVID-19. The source material was peripheral blood. The DNA sequence follows: TGTGCCAGCAGTTTGGAGGTTAACTATGGCTACACCTTC. This yields the protein CASSLEVNYGYTF.